The clone carrying this T cell receptor (beta chain) was found many times. Its antigen is as yet unknown. The data derive from a study of T cells after yellow fever vaccination. Making TCR cDNA involved 5'RACE template switching, which added UMIs and a universal primer site. MiXCR, applied by TCRdb to the 5' RACE reads, yields one record per CDR3 protein. The table lists 110,000 or so distinct CDR3 sequences, more than 5.5% of them singletons. Overall study results and limits: Reappearance after the booster was seen for most primary-vaccination clones, at 96% CD4 and roughly 90% CD8. Abundant clonotypes from the bulk population could get into FACS-sorted repertoires as contaminants. Weaker in magnitude, the secondary response showed a faster peak on day 5 versus 15.

The material sequenced was CD4+ T cells sorted from PBMCs, taken about 49 days after the first yellow fever vaccination. This receptor was taken from a man younger than 35 who received the YFV17D yellow fever vaccine.

The CDR3 here is CARKGGTGGLNTEAFF. DNA for the CDR3: TGTGCCAGGAAGGGCGGGACAGGGGGATTGAACACTGAAGCTTTCTTT. The chain couples TRBV18 to TRBJ1-1, with 11 bases identical to TRBD1. Germline loops: CDR1 KGHSH, CDR2 LQKENI. V shed 9 bases and J 0 bases; nucleotides not matched to a gene: 9. CDR3 size: 16 residues. Drawing the rest from reference TRBV18 and TRBJ1-1, the complete variable domain is NAGVMQNPRHLVRRRGQEARLRCSPMKGHSHVYWYRQLPEEGLKFMVYLQKENIIDESGMPKERFSAEFPKEGPSILRIQQVVRGDSAAYFCARKGGTGGLNTEAFFGQGTRLTVV.